Listed below are T cell receptor beta chains from one sample, sequenced in a study of blood T cell repertoires in COVID-19. The repertoire was sequenced with immunoSEQ multiplex PCR; TCRdb's copy has only in-frame clones and lacks some. The profile shows about 130,000 clones, approximately 82% of them singletons. The specimen was peripheral blood. The receptors here all came from a man aged 55-75 years who had recovered from COVID-19. CDR3s include the opening cysteine and the closing phenylalanine or tryptophan. D genes are given only for firm matches. Some rows mark clone size as missing; the rest say once, few, many or name a class of expanded clone.

j_gene | d_gene | v_gene | abundance | CDR3aa | CDR3nt
TRBJ2-7 | . | TRBV11-1 | . | CASSLGGVGSYEQYF | TGTGCCAGCAGCTTAGGGGGAGTAGGCTCCTACGAGCAGTACTTC
TRBJ1-2 | . | TRBV11-2 | . | CASSLEEGGNYGYTF | TGTGCCAGCAGCTTAGAGGAAGGGGGTAACTATGGCTACACCTTC
TRBJ1-6 | TRBD1 | TRBV6-5 | . | CASSLGDRTYNSPLHF | TGTGCCAGCAGTTTGGGGGACAGGACCTATAATTCACCCCTCCACTTT
TRBJ1-4 | . | TRBV30 | . | CAWSEAFPGEKLFF | TGTGCCTGGAGTGAAGCCTTCCCCGGGGAAAAACTGTTTTTT
TRBJ2-7 | . | TRBV12-3/TRBV12-4 | . | CASSRDMYEQYF | TGTGCCAGCAGCCGTGACATGTACGAGCAGTACTTC
TRBJ2-5 | TRBD2 | TRBV7-2 | . | CASSLGVAGGHETQYF | TGTGCCAGCAGCTTAGGGGTAGCGGGGGGTCACGAGACCCAGTACTTC
TRBJ2-2 | . | TRBV6-5 | . | CASTVATTGELFF | TGTGCCAGCACGGTCGCTACCACCGGGGAGCTGTTTTTT
TRBJ2-3 | . | TRBV4-3 | once | CASSQVRGGFSFVDTDTQYF | TGCGCCAGCAGCCAGGTTAGGGGAGGATTTAGTTTTGTAGACACAGATACGCAGTATTTT
TRBJ1-6 | . | TRBV2 | . | CASSPRYPPLHF | TGTGCCAGCAGTCCCCGGTACCCACCCCTCCACTTT
TRBJ2-7 | . | TRBV7-3 | . | CASSSTGGAGEQYF | TGTGCCAGCAGCTCTACAGGCGGGGCGGGCGAGCAGTACTTC
TRBJ2-1 | TRBD2 | TRBV7-2 | . | CASSLAGTSGSITYNEQFF | TGTGCCAGCAGCTTAGCGGGGACTAGCGGGAGTATTACCTACAATGAGCAGTTCTTC
TRBJ1-2 | TRBD1 | TRBV28 | . | CAVMPTGGYSGYTF | TGTGCCGTCATGCCCACAGGGGGCTATAGTGGCTACACCTTC
TRBJ2-2 | TRBD1 | TRBV7-2 | . | CASSLPGGSGGELFF | TGTGCCAGCAGCTTGCCAGGGGGTTCAGGCGGGGAGCTGTTTTTT
TRBJ1-2 | . | TRBV6-1 | . | CASSEGPGNYGYTF | TGTGCCAGCAGTGAAGGTCCAGGGAACTATGGCTACACCTTC
TRBJ2-7 | . | TRBV28 | . | CASSFASRAYEQYF | TGTGCCAGCAGTTTCGCCTCAAGAGCCTACGAGCAGTACTTC
TRBJ2-1 | . | TRBV6-4 | . | CASSETGDNEQFF | TGTGCCAGCAGTGAAACGGGGGACAATGAGCAGTTCTTC
TRBJ1-1 | TRBD1 | TRBV29-1 | . | CSVLGQVDTEAFF | TGCAGCGTTCTCGGACAGGTCGACACTGAAGCTTTCTTT
TRBJ1-2 | . | TRBV19 | . | CASSTAVDRRNYGYTF | TGTGCCAGTAGCACTGCGGTTGACAGGAGAAACTATGGCTACACCTTC